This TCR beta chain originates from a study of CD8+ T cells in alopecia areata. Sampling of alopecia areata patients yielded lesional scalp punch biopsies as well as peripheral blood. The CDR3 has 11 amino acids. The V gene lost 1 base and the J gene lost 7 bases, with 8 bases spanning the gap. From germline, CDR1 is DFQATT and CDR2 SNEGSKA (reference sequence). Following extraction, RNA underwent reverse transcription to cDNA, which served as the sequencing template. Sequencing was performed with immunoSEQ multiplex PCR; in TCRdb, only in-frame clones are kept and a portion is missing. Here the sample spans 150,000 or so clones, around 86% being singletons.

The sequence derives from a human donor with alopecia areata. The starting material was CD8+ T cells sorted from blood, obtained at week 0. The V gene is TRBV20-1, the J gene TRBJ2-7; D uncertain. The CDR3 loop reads CSARVAREQYF. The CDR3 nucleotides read TGCAGTGCTAGAGTTGCGCGGGAGCAGTACTTC.